This T cell receptor beta chain was profiled in a study of blood T cells in healthy people across ages. Whole-study results and caveats: There was no known CMV status for donors, so expanded clonotype changes were possibly confounded.

This clonotype turned up a few times. Antigen unknown. Each donor had about 10 milliliters of peripheral blood drawn. Each sample yielded at least 5.5 micrograms of PBMC total RNA. Primed by a sample-barcoded 5' primer and a J-beta primer mix, a second PCR proceeded for about 6 to 12 cycles. Each cDNA molecule received a tag from a template-switch adaptor that had 12 random nucleotides. Each CDR3 protein gets one entry after TCRdb re-called the 5' RACE reads with MiXCR. The sample comprises approximately 820,000 distinct CDR3 sequences, under 45% of which are singletons, and roughly 18% rests with the top ten. Germline loops: CDR1 SGHRS, CDR2 YFSETQ. This CDR3 contains 16 residues. V shed 4 bases and J shed 0 bases, with 11 bases lying between them.

The chain has TRBV5-1 and TRBJ2-6; a weak D match, TRBD2 (5 bases). Sequenced input: blood. The TCR was taken from a man between 60 and 75 years old in good health. The CDR3 DNA is TGCGCCAGCAGCCCGGAGGCCCCCTCTGGGGCCAACGTCCTGACTTTC. Translating it yields CASSPEAPSGANVLTF.